What follows are 31 T cell receptor beta chains derived from one specimen sequenced in a study of cytomegalovirus exposure and HLA in healthy donors. Researchers ran the PCR with 60 Vbeta and 13 Jbeta primers. Profiled with immunoSEQ multiplex PCR; TCRdb holds only in-frame clones, not every one. The sample holds over 75,000 clones, 60% to 85% seen once. The specimen was PBMCs. These receptors originate from a man aged 55 to 70 in good health and CMV-seropositive.

The chain has TRBV19 and TRBJ2-1; 7 bases are a match to TRBD1. Trimming took 4 bases from V and 0 from J; bases not matched to a gene: 3. The germline V gene encodes CDR1 LNHDA and CDR2 SQIVND (reference sequence). This CDR3 has 15 residues. The DNA for the CDR3 is TGTGCCAGTAGTACGGGACAGACCTCCTACAATGAGCAGTTCTTC. Protein product: CASSTGQTSYNEQFF.

This sequence joins TRBV10-3 and TRBJ2-2, with TRBD2 matching 12 bases. V was pared by 6 bases and J by 9 bases, with 11 bases of the junction left unmatched. From germline, CDR1 is ENHRY and CDR2 SYGVKD. This CDR3 has 16 residues. This CDR3 reads CAISKLAGGQSRELFF. CDR3 nucleotides: TGTGCCATCAGCAAACTAGCGGGGGGACAGAGCAGGGAGCTGTTTTTT.

The genes are TRBV4-1 and TRBJ1-2; 7 bases line up with TRBD1. The CDR3 consists of 14 residues. The germline V gene has CDR1 MGHRA and CDR2 YSYEKL. Germline trimming cut 1 base from V and 7 bases from J; bases unmatched to any gene: 6. The CDR3 region is CASSQGSPGGGYTF. CDR3 in DNA: TGCGCCAGCAGCCAAGGATCACCAGGGGGTGGCTACACCTTC.

The chain uses TRBV7-9 and TRBJ1-4, with 9 bases identical to TRBD1. The V gene's germline CDR1 is SEHNR and CDR2 FQNEAQ (reference sequence). Trimming removed 6 bases from V and 7 bases from J; junction bases left unmatched: 18. This CDR3 is built from 18 residues. The CDR3 loop reads CASRHSGPNRGLREKLFF. The CDR3 DNA is TGTGCCAGCAGACATTCCGGACCAAACAGGGGGCTACGTGAAAAACTGTTTTTT.

The rearrangement links TRBV6-4 to TRBJ1-5; D remains unclear. The V gene lost 5 bases and the J gene lost 1 base, with 6 bases spanning the gap. Germline V lookup: CDR1 MRHNA, CDR2 SNTAGT. CDR3 size: 13 residues. CDR3 nucleotide sequence: TGTGCCAGCAGTTCCGAGAGCAATCAGCCCCAGCATTTT. Translating gives CASSSESNQPQHF.

Only a few counts were recorded for this clone. The chain uses TRBV6-1 and TRBJ2-7; 8 bases align to TRBD1. With 7 bases clipped from V and 4 bases from J, the junction kept 9 bases outside the gene matches. This CDR3 is 14 amino acids long. Germline assignment: CDR1 MNHNS and CDR2 SASEGT. In nucleotides, the CDR3 is TGTGCCAGCACCGCCGGGACAGGCTATTACGAGCAGTACTTC. Protein product: CASTAGTGYYEQYF.

The chain has TRBV19 and TRBJ1-6; 7 bases fit TRBD1. The CDR3 runs 15 residues. The J segment lost 7 bases and the V segment lost 4 bases, leaving 7 bases of the junction unmatched. Per the germline V gene, CDR1 is LNHDA and CDR2 is SQIVND (reference sequence). The CDR3 loop is CASSKTTGTNSPLHF. CDR3 DNA sequence: TGTGCCAGTAGTAAAACGACAGGGACAAATTCACCCCTCCACTTT.

V is TRBV12-5 and J is TRBJ1-6; 10 bases agree with TRBD1. Unmatched junction bases numbered 5, after V lost 3 bases and J lost 9 bases. CDR1 and CDR2 from the germline V gene are LGHNT and FRNRAP. CDR3 size: 15 residues. CDR3 sequence reads: CASGFQGQGFSPLHF. The CDR3 DNA is TGTGCTAGTGGTTTCCAGGGACAGGGGTTTTCACCCCTCCACTTT.

With regard to this clone: This sample includes further DNA sequences coding for the same CDR3. The gene calls are TRBV4-1 and TRBJ1-5; D ambiguous. The CDR3 consists of 15 residues. The V gene's germline CDR1 is MGHRA and CDR2 YSYEKL. The ends were cut back, 1 base at V and 1 base at J, with 8 bases in the middle. The CDR3 DNA reads TGCGCCAGCAGCCAAGCGCCGGGGAGCAATCAGCCCCAGCATTTT. Amino acids: CASSQAPGSNQPQHF.

The count of this clone is one. The chain has TRBV5-6 and TRBJ1-4, with 8 bases fitting TRBD1. There are 16 residues in the CDR3. Trimming cost V 4 bases and J 4 bases; bases outside gene matches: 9. CDR1 and CDR2 from the germline V gene are SGHDT and YYEEEE. The CDR3 sequence is CASSNSQGAFNEKLFF. The CDR3 DNA sequence: TGTGCCAGCAGCAACTCGCAGGGGGCCTTTAATGAAAAACTGTTTTTT.

This clone has more than one count but fewer than ten. The rearrangement joins TRBV4-1 to TRBJ2-7; 11 bases are shared with TRBD2. V trimming: 6 bases; J trimming: 4 bases; junction bases outside the gene matches: 5. This CDR3 spans 14 amino acids. CDR1 and CDR2 from the germline V gene are MGHRA and YSYEKL. The CDR3 DNA sequence: TGCGCCAGCAGGGCCGGGACTAGCGGATACGAGCAGTACTTC. Encoded protein: CASRAGTSGYEQYF.

V gene TRBV5-4 combines with J gene TRBJ2-7; D gene uncertain. This CDR3 is 11 amino acids long. CDR1 SGHNT and CDR2 YYREEE come from the germline V gene (reference sequence). V was shortened by 4 bases and J by 3 bases, with 5 bases between the two germline ends. CDR3 nucleotide sequence: TGTGCCAGCAGCCTTAACTACGAGCAGTACTTC. Protein: CASSLNYEQYF.

This chain uses TRBV6-1 with TRBJ2-7, with 7 bases aligning to TRBD1. The CDR3 has 15 amino acids. Germline assignment: CDR1 MNHNS and CDR2 SASEGT. Trimming at V came to 1 base and at J to 2 bases, leaving 5 bases not matched to a gene. CDR3 region: CASSEGNRGTYEQYF. Written as DNA, the CDR3 is TGTGCCAGCAGTGAAGGAAACAGGGGAACCTACGAGCAGTACTTC.

The sample holds a few counts of this clone. The gene calls are TRBV4-1 and TRBJ2-7, with 7 bases that match TRBD1. From germline, CDR1 is MGHRA and CDR2 YSYEKL. CDR3 length: 14 amino acids. After removal of 6 bases from V and 2 bases from J, the junction contained 7 bases not matched to a gene. In nucleotides, the CDR3 is TGCGCCAGCAGTTACAAAACAGGGGCCTACGAGCAGTACTTC. Its protein is CASSYKTGAYEQYF.

The chain is built from TRBV11-2 and TRBJ2-7; 7 bases are shared with TRBD1. Germline V gives CDR1 SGHAT, CDR2 FQNNGV. With 5 bases clipped from V and 7 bases from J, the junction kept 5 bases outside the gene matches. CDR3 length equals 12 residues. Here the CDR3 reads CASSPQGWEQYF. The CDR3 DNA follows: TGTGCCAGCAGCCCACAGGGGTGGGAGCAGTACTTC.

The rearrangement joins TRBV18 to TRBJ2-5; D might be TRBD2 (7 bases). Trimming shortened V by 4 bases and J by 5 bases, and 14 bases separated the two germline ends. The CDR3 covers 14 residues. Germline V CDR1 and CDR2: KGHSH, LQKENI. The CDR3 sequence is CASSLAGAAETQYF. CDR3 in DNA: TGTGCCAGCTCACTGGCGGGGGCGGCGGAGACCCAGTACTTC.

The CDR3 sequence: CASSMRGGTDQPQHF. The CDR3 DNA reads as TGTGCCAGTAGTATGAGGGGGGGTACGGATCAGCCCCAGCATTTT. The J gene is TRBJ1-5, the V gene TRBV19; TRBD1 is a possible D gene (6 bases). This CDR3 has 15 residues. Trimming stripped 3 bases from V and 5 bases from J, with 14 bases between. The germline V gene encodes CDR1 LNHDA and CDR2 SQIVND (reference sequence).

In its sample, this clone was seen a few times. The chain recombines TRBV5-6 with TRBJ1-5; 8 nucleotides agree with TRBD1. The CDR3 spans 16 residues. Germline CDR1 and CDR2: SGHDT and YYEEEE. The J segment lost 6 bases and the V segment lost 4 bases, leaving 12 bases of the junction unmatched. This CDR3 reads CASSRRTTGEGQPQHF. CDR3 nucleotides: TGTGCCAGCAGCCGGCGGACGACAGGGGAAGGTCAGCCCCAGCATTTT.

This clone turned up a few times. This rearrangement joins TRBV5-3 to TRBJ1-4; possible D gene TRBD1, 5 bases. TRBV5-3 falls under the ORF class, with uncertain function. The CDR3 extends over 15 amino acids. The ends were cut back, 8 bases at V and 8 bases at J, with 22 bases in the middle. CDR3 coding DNA: TGTGCCAGCAGCCCTGGGGACGGCGGGGAGGAAAAACTGTTTTTT. This sequence encodes CASSPGDGGEEKLFF.

This clone has a single count. The chain is built from TRBV27 and TRBJ2-5; possibly TRBD2 for D (5 bases). The last part of the DNA fits TRBJ2-7 better; the J call may be wrong. The CDR3 runs to 12 residues. Germline-derived CDR1 and CDR2 are MNHEY and SMNVEV (reference sequence). As DNA, the CDR3 is TGTGCCAGCCGAGGGAATGGCTACGAGCAGTACTTC. Translated: CASRGNGYEQYF.

The genes are TRBV4-3 and TRBJ1-3; tentative D call: TRBD1 (5 bases). This CDR3 is built from 15 residues. Deletions cut 4 bases from V and 5 bases from J, with 15 bases between. CDR1 and CDR2 (germline): LGHNA, YSLEER. CDR3 residues: CASSPGQGFRNTIYF. CDR3 nucleotide sequence: TGCGCCAGCAGCCCCGGCCAGGGATTTAGAAACACCATATATTTT.

This clone has a single count. The chain combines TRBV7-6 with TRBJ1-3; D is ambiguous. Germline V gene sequence: CDR1 SGHVS, CDR2 FNYEAQ. This CDR3 is 13 amino acids long. The V end lost 2 bases, the J end lost 8 bases, and 10 bases lay between the germline ends. Written as DNA, the CDR3 is TGTGCCAGCAGCTTAATCCCCTATGACACCATATATTTT. This gives the protein CASSLIPYDTIYF.

The chain recombines TRBV4-2 with TRBJ2-1; D remains ambiguous. The CDR3 length is 13 residues. Trimming removed 1 base from V and 6 bases from J, with 7 bases in between. CDR1 LGHNA and CDR2 YNFKEQ come from the germline V gene. CDR3 in amino acids: CASSQAVTNEQFF. CDR3 bases: TGTGCCAGCAGCCAAGCGGTTACCAATGAGCAGTTCTTC.

V gene TRBV25-1 combines with J gene TRBJ1-1, with 9 bases lining up with TRBD1. Germline loops: CDR1 MGHDK, CDR2 SYGVNS. After removal of 3 bases from V and 0 bases from J, the junction contained 2 bases not matched to a gene. The CDR3 runs to 15 residues. The CDR3 nucleotides are TGTGCCAGCAGTGACGGACAGGGGATGAACACTGAAGCTTTCTTT. It specifies CASSDGQGMNTEAFF.

The rearrangement uses TRBV6-1 and TRBJ2-7, with 7 bases aligning to TRBD1. J lost 0 bases, V lost 4 bases, and 3 bases had no gene match. The CDR3 covers 14 residues. CDR1 and CDR2 from the germline V gene are MNHNS and SASEGT. The CDR3 spells CASSGDRFSYEQYF. In DNA form, the CDR3 reads TGTGCCAGCAGTGGGGACAGATTCTCCTACGAGCAGTACTTC.

J is TRBJ1-2 and V is TRBV19; D is ambiguous. CDR3 length: 13 residues. CDR1 LNHDA and CDR2 SQIVND come from the germline V gene (reference sequence). Trimming removed 4 bases from V and 10 bases from J, with 16 bases in between. The CDR3 DNA sequence: TGTGCCAGTAGTACGAGAGGTGGCAGAGACTACACCTTC. Protein: CASSTRGGRDYTF.

As regards this clone: The same CDR3 is also encoded by other DNA sequences in this sample. The chain is built from TRBV10-2 and TRBJ2-7; a weak D match, TRBD2 (6 bases). V dropped 4 bases and J dropped 6 bases, with 19 bases sitting between them. The germline V gene encodes CDR1 WSHSY and CDR2 SAAADI. The CDR3 spans 15 residues. The CDR3 is CASSAETTKGLEQYF. The CDR3 coding sequence is TGCGCCAGCAGTGCTGAGACTACGAAGGGACTCGAGCAGTACTTC.

V gene TRBV29-1 combines with J gene TRBJ1-1; TRBD1 matches at 7 bases. V lost 6 bases, J lost 5 bases, and 3 bases stayed unmatched. Germline V gene sequence: CDR1 SQVTM, CDR2 ANQGSEA. CDR3 length: 11 residues. CDR3 coding DNA: TGCAGCGTATCACAGGGGACTGAAGCTTTCTTT. It encodes CSVSQGTEAFF.

This chain joins TRBV27 and TRBJ1-2; perhaps TRBD1 as D (6 bases). Between the trimmed V and J ends, which lost 6 bases and 5 bases, there was a span of 10 bases. CDR3 size: 12 residues. Germline CDR1 and CDR2: MNHEY and SMNVEV (reference sequence). In DNA, the CDR3 is TGTGCCAGCAGGACAGGATTTTATGGCTACACCTTC. Translating gives CASRTGFYGYTF.

This rearrangement joins TRBV27 to TRBJ2-5; D remains unclear. The CDR3 spans 15 residues. The V and J ends lost 3 bases and 0 bases respectively, with 11 bases between them. The germline gives CDR1 MNHEY, CDR2 SMNVEV (reference sequence). As DNA, the CDR3 is TGTGCCAGCAGTTTTTCCAGTATGTACCAAGAGACCCAGTACTTC. The encoded protein is CASSFSSMYQETQYF.

The chain links TRBV10-3 to TRBJ2-3; 7 positions agree with TRBD2. CDR1 is ENHRY and CDR2 is SYGVKD in the germline V gene. V was pared by 6 bases and J by 0 bases, with 12 bases of the junction left unmatched. This CDR3 contains 17 residues. The CDR3 DNA is TGTGCCATCAGCGAGGGCTCGTCCGGGGGGAGCACAGATACGCAGTATTTT. Amino acid sequence: CAISEGSSGGSTDTQYF.